This is a list of T cell receptor beta chains from one sample in a study of blood T cell repertoires in COVID-19. Sequencing used immunoSEQ multiplex PCR; TCRdb keeps in-frame clones, though not all of them. The data show more than 110,000 clones, 75% to 90% seen once. The sample was peripheral blood. The receptor source for this set is a human donor in a cohort sampled during active COVID-19. Each CDR3 is given without its conserved first and last residue. A D gene is named only where the DNA matches it firmly. Not every row has a clone size; where given, it reads once, few, many or a size class.

13	.	TRBV3-1/TRBV3-2	TRBD2	TRBJ2-2	ASSPGGTRTGELF
14	.	TRBV6-1	TRBD1	TRBJ2-3	ASSARTGGGTDTQY
10	.	TRBV7-9	.	TRBJ2-7	ASSLGGTREY
15	few	TRBV4-1	TRBD2	TRBJ2-1	ASSPTDRLAGANEQF
14	.	TRBV7-3	.	TRBJ2-4	ASSSQGFGAKNIQY
11	.	TRBV18	.	TRBJ1-2	ASSLDTSYGYT
11	.	TRBV29-1	.	TRBJ2-1	SVADSGYSEQF
14	.	TRBV5-6	TRBD2	TRBJ2-3	ASSRVSGSNADTQY
10	few	TRBV6-2/TRBV6-3	TRBD1	TRBJ2-1	ASSRTGHEQF
12	.	TRBV5-1	.	TRBJ1-1	ASSVKGQNTEAF
13	.	TRBV4-3	.	TRBJ1-2	ASSQGTGGGYGYT
13	.	TRBV14	.	TRBJ2-7	ASSQGISLSYEQY
15	.	TRBV7-2	TRBD1	TRBJ2-3	ASSQPTGGAGTDTQY
13	.	TRBV5-1	.	TRBJ2-7	ASSLGQGRAYEQY
12	.	TRBV6-5	.	TRBJ1-2	ASSYTDGEDGYT
15	.	TRBV19	TRBD1	TRBJ1-1	ASSITTGGLWNTEAF
12	.	TRBV7-9	.	TRBJ2-3	ASSLGQSTDTQY
14	.	TRBV7-3	TRBD2	TRBJ2-3	ASSSGLAGAADTQY
14	few	TRBV7-2	.	TRBJ2-3	ASSLGASPSTDTQY
11	.	TRBV18	TRBD2	TRBJ2-1	ASSPWEGNEQF
14	.	TRBV24-1	.	TRBJ1-5	ATSDPDLAGGQPQH
11	.	TRBV5-1	.	TRBJ1-1	ASTTGNNPEAF
12	.	TRBV12-5	TRBD1	TRBJ1-1	ASGLANRGTEAF
13	.	TRBV7-2	.	TRBJ2-1	ASSSRGNLYNEQF
14	once	TRBV28	TRBD2	TRBJ2-3	ASTIALAGGTDTQY
14	.	TRBV9	.	TRBJ2-1	ASSVRADLSYNEQF
13	.	TRBV3-1/TRBV3-2	.	TRBJ1-2	ASSQVWGPDYGYT
15	.	TRBV5-4	.	TRBJ2-6	ASSLVTGLAGANVLT
13	few	TRBV5-1	TRBD1	TRBJ2-2	ASSLGRGQGGELF
13	.	TRBV3-1/TRBV3-2	.	TRBJ1-2	ASSQAHVGGYGYT
11	once	TRBV7-2	.	TRBJ1-2	ASRLTSYYGYT
15	.	TRBV19	.	TRBJ1-2	ASSIPRGGRPNYGYT
13	.	TRBV5-1	.	TRBJ1-2	ASSFELNANYGYT
12	.	TRBV6-5	TRBD1	TRBJ1-1	ASSYDPGGAEAF
10	.	TRBV5-1	.	TRBJ2-2	ASSLSTGELF
12	.	TRBV3-1/TRBV3-2	TRBD1	TRBJ2-5	ASRGQTGGETQY
13	.	TRBV3-1/TRBV3-2	TRBD2	TRBJ2-3	ASSPSSGGRDTQY
14	.	TRBV5-4	.	TRBJ2-4	ASSSDRIGAKNIQY
13	few	TRBV2	TRBD2	TRBJ2-5	ASSQTSGSAETQY
14	few	TRBV4-3	.	TRBJ1-5	ASSQDMGGQNQPQH
13	.	TRBV3-1/TRBV3-2	.	TRBJ1-3	ASTWGGLSGNTIY
12	.	TRBV5-5	TRBD1	TRBJ1-1	ASSLRDRNTEAF